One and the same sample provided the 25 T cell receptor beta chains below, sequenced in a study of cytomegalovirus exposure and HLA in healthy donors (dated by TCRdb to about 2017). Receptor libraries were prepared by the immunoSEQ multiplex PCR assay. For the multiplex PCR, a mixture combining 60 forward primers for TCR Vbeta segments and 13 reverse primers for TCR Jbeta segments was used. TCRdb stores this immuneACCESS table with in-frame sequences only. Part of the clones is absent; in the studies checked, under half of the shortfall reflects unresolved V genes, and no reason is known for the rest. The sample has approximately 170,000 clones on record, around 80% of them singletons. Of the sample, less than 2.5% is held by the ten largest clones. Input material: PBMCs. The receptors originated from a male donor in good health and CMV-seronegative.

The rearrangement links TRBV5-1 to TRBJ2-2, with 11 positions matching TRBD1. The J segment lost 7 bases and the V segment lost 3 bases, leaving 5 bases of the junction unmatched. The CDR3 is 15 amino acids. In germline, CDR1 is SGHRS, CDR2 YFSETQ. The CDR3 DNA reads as TGCGCCAGCAGCTCGGACAGGGGGCCCGGCGGGGAGCTGTTTTTT. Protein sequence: CASSSDRGPGGELFF.

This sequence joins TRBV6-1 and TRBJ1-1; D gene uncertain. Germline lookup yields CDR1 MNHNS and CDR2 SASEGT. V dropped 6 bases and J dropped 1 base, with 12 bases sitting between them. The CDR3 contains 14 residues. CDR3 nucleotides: TGTGCCAGCAGGGACTCGAACCGGAACACTGAAGCTTTCTTT. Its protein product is CASRDSNRNTEAFF.

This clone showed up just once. The DNA of the CDR3 is TGTGCCAGCAGCTTAGTAGGGGCAGGGATTAACTCTGGAAACACCATATATTTT. Translating it yields CASSLVGAGINSGNTIYF. The chain employs TRBV7-6 and TRBJ1-3; weak D call: TRBD1 (5 bases). The CDR3 has 18 amino acids. Trimming took 1 base from V and 0 from J, leaving 16 bases between them. CDR1 SGHVS and CDR2 FNYEAQ come from the germline V gene.

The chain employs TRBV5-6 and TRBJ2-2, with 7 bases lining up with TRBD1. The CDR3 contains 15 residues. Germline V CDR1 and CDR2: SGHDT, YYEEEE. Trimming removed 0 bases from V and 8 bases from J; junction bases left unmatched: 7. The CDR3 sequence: CASSLDYRGSGELFF. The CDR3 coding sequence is TGTGCCAGCAGCTTGGACTACAGGGGTTCGGGGGAGCTGTTTTTT.

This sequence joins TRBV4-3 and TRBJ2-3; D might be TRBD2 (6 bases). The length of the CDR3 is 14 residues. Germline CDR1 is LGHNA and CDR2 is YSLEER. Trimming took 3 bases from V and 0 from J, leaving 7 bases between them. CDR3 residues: CASSQGGSTDTQYF. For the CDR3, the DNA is TGCGCCAGCAGCCAGGGGGGTAGCACAGATACGCAGTATTTT.

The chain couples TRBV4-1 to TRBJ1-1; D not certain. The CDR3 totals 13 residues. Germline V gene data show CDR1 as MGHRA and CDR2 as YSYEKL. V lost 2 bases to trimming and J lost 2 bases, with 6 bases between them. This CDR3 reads CASSQISNTEAFF. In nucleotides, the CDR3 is TGCGCCAGCAGCCAAATCTCCAACACTGAAGCTTTCTTT.

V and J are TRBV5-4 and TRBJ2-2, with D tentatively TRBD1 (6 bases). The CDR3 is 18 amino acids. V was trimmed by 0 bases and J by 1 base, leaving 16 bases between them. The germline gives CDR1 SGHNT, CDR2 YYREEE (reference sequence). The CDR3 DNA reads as TGTGCCAGCAGCTTGGGACAGGCTCCCGCTAGGAACACCGGGGAGCTGTTTTTT. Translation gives CASSLGQAPARNTGELFF.

The CDR3 DNA reads TGCGCCAGCAGCCAAGACCCTTCGGAGGGTTGGAATTCACCCCTCCACTTT. It translates to CASSQDPSEGWNSPLHF. J is TRBJ1-6 and V is TRBV4-1; D unclear. The CDR3 runs 17 residues. From germline, CDR1 is MGHRA and CDR2 YSYEKL. V was shortened by 0 bases and J by 7 bases, with 16 bases between the two germline ends.

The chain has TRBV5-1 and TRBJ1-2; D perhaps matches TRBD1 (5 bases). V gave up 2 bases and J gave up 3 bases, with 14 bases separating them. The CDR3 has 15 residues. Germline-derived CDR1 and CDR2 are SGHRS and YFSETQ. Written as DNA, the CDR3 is TGCGCCAGCAGCTTACGCCAGGGTCACGACTATGGCTACACCTTC. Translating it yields CASSLRQGHDYGYTF.

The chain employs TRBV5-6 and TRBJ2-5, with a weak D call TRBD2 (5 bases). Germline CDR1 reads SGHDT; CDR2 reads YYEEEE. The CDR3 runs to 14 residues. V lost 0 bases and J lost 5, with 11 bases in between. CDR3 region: CASSLVASRETQYF. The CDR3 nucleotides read TGTGCCAGCAGCTTGGTGGCTAGCCGGGAGACCCAGTACTTC.

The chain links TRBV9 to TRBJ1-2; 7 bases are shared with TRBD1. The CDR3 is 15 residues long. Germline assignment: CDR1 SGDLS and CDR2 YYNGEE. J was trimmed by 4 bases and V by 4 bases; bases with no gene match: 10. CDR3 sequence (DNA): TGTGCCAGCAGCCCACACGAGGGGACAGCCTATGGCTACACCTTC. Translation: CASSPHEGTAYGYTF.

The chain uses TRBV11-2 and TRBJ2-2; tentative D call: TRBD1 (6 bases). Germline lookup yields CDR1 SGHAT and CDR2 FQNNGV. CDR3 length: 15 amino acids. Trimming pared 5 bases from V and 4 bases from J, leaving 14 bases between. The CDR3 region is CASSQQGVGTGELFF. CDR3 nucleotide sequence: TGTGCCAGCAGCCAACAGGGCGTAGGCACCGGGGAGCTGTTTTTT.

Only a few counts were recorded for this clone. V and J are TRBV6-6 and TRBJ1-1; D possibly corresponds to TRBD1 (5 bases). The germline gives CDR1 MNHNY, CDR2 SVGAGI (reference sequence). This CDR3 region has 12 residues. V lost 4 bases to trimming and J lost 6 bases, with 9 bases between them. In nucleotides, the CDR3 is TGTGCCAGCAGTTTAGGGGTTTCTGAAGCTTTCTTT. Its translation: CASSLGVSEAFF.

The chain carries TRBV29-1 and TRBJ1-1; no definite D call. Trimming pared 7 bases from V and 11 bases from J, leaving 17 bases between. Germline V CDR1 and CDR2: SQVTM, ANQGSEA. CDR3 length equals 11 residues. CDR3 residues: CSATRATEAFF. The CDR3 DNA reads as TGCAGCGCCACGAGGGCGACGGAGGCTTTCTTT.

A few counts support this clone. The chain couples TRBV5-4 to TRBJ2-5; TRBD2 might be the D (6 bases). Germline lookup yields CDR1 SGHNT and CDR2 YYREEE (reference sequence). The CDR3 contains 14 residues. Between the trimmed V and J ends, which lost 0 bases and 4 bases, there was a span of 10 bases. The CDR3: CASSLGRRAETQYF. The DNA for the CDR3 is TGTGCCAGCAGCTTGGGTCGGAGGGCAGAGACCCAGTACTTC.

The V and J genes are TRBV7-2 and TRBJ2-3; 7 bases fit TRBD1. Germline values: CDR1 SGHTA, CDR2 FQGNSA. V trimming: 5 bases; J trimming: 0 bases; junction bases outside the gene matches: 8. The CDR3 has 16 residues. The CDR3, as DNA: TGTGCCAGCAGCCAAGAGGGACAGCCTAGCACAGATACGCAGTATTTT. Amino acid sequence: CASSQEGQPSTDTQYF. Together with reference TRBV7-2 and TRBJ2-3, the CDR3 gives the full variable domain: GAGVSQSPSNKVTEKGKDVELRCDPISGHTALYWYRQSLGQGLEFLIYFQGNSAPDKSGLPSDRFSAERTGGSVSTLTIQRTQQEDSAVYLCASSQEGQPSTDTQYFGPGTRLTVL.

The CDR3 here is CATSRDLSTGELFF. The CDR3 coding sequence is TGTGCCACCAGCAGAGATCTATCTACCGGGGAGCTGTTTTTT. The gene calls are TRBV15 and TRBJ2-2; no definite D call. The CDR3 runs to 14 residues. Trimming stripped 0 bases from V and 5 bases from J, with 7 bases between. In germline, CDR1 is LNHNV, CDR2 YYDKDF (reference sequence).

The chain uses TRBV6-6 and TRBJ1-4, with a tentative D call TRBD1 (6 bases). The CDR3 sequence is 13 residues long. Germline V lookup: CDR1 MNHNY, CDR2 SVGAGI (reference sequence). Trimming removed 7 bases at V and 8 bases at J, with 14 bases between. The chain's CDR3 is CASTSDRSEKLFF. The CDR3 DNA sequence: TGTGCCAGCACTTCGGACAGATCCGAAAAACTGTTTTTT.

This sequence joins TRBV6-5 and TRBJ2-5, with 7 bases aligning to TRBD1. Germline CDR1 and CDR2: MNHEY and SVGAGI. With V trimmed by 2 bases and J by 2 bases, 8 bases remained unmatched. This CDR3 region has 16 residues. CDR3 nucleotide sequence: TGTGCCAGCAGTTACCGGGGCACAGGGGTACAAGAGACCCAGTACTTC. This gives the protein CASSYRGTGVQETQYF.

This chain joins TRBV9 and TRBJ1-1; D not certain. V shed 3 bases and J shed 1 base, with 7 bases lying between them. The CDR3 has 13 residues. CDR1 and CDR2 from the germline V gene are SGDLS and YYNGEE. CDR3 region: CASSAIRNTEAFF. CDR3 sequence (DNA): TGTGCCAGCAGCGCTATTCGGAACACTGAAGCTTTCTTT.

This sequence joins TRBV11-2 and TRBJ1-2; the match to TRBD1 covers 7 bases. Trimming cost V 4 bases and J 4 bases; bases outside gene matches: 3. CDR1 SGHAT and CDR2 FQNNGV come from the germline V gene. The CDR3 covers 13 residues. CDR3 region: CASSSTGPYGYTF. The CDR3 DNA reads TGTGCCAGCAGCTCGACAGGGCCCTATGGCTACACCTTC.

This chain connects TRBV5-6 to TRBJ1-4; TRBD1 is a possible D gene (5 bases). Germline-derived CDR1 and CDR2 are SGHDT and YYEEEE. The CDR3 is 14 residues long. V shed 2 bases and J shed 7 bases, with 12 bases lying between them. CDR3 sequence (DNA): TGTGCCAGCAGCTTAAGACAGCCGGCTGAAAAACTGTTTTTT. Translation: CASSLRQPAEKLFF.

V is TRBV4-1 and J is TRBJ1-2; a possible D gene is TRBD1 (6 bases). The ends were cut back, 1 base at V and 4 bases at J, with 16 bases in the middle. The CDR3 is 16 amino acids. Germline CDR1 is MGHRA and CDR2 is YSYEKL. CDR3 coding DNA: TGCGCCAGCAGCCAAGTAGGGCAGGGGTTGGGCTATGGCTACACCTTC. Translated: CASSQVGQGLGYGYTF.

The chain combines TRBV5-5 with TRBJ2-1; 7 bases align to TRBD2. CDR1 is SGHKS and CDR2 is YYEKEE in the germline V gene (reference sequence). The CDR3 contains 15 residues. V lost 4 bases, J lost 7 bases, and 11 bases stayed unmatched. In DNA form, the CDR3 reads TGTGCCAGCAGCCTTGACGGGAGGTTCCTTAATGAGCAGTTCTTC. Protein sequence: CASSLDGRFLNEQFF.

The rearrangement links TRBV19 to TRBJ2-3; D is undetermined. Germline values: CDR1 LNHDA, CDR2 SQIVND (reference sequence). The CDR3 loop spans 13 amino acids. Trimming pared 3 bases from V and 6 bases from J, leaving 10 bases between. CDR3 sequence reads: CASSIDVEDTQYF. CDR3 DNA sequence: TGTGCCAGTAGTATTGATGTAGAGGATACGCAGTATTTT.